Listed here are 3 T cell receptor beta chains from one sample, sequenced in a study of sequential checkpoint blockade in melanoma. Treatment reported: randomized to nivolumab then ipilimumab (arm A) or the reverse (arm B). Clones were read by immunoSEQ multiplex PCR, and TCRdb kept only the in-frame ones, dropping some. This sample has 13,000 to 15,000 clones, with roughly 50% found just once. The sequencing used CD8+ T cells sorted from blood (inferred from file names), collected from a patient given nivolumab and ipilimumab in sequence. The receptors derive from a human donor with melanoma.

V usage is TRBV7-9 and J usage is TRBJ1-1, with 7 bases lining up with TRBD1. The CDR3 is 15 residues long. Germline V gene sequence: CDR1 SEHNR, CDR2 FQNEAQ (reference sequence). V was clipped by 1 base and J by 1 base; unmatched bases: 3. In DNA form, the CDR3 reads TGTGCCAGCAGCTTAGATACAGGGGAGAACACTGAAGCTTTCTTT. This gives the protein CASSLDTGENTEAFF.

The rearrangement joins TRBV10-3 to TRBJ2-1; D is uncertain. V was pared by 0 bases and J by 9 bases, with 3 bases between. The CDR3 is 11 amino acids. The germline V gene has CDR1 ENHRY and CDR2 SYGVKD. This CDR3 is CAISESLEQFF. DNA for the CDR3: TGTGCCATCAGTGAGTCTCTTGAGCAGTTCTTC.

This clone showed up just a few times. Mismatch with germline at one junction end may stem from a read error. The chain couples TRBV6-4 to TRBJ2-1; no reliable D call. This CDR3 is built from 15 residues. Germline CDR1 MRHNA, CDR2 SNTAGT. The CDR3 DNA follows: TGTGCCAGCAGTTACTCGGGCGACTCCTACAATGAGCAGTTCTTC. It translates to CASSYSGDSYNEQFF.